One and the same sample provided the 13 T cell receptor beta chains below, sequenced in a study of PD-1 blockade in mismatch repair-deficient tumors. Data came from immunoSEQ multiplex PCR; TCRdb stores just in-frame clones and leaves some out. The table has some 84,000 clones, about 85% seen once; the top ten hold around 2.7%. Sequenced material: peripheral blood, taken 12 weeks after starting pembrolizumab. These TCRs come from an adult with mismatch repair-deficient cancer.

The table lists this clone with a count of one. CDR3 DNA: TGTGCCAGCAGCTTAGTAAGTGGACTAGCGGCCAATGAGCAGTTCTTC. Translating gives CASSLVSGLAANEQFF. This chain links TRBV7-2 with TRBJ2-1; TRBD2 aligns across 10 bases. The CDR3 loop spans 16 amino acids. The V segment lost 1 base and the J segment 6 bases; nucleotides outside the gene matches: 6. The germline V gene has CDR1 SGHTA and CDR2 FQGNSA.

The rearrangement links TRBV6-1 to TRBJ2-3, with 7 positions matching TRBD2. The CDR3 loop spans 16 amino acids. Per the germline V gene, CDR1 is MNHNS and CDR2 is SASEGT. J gave up 0 bases and V 4 bases, and 7 bases lay outside the gene matches. The CDR3 sequence: CASSAASGASTDTQYF. CDR3 nucleotides: TGTGCCAGCAGTGCCGCTAGCGGTGCTAGCACAGATACGCAGTATTTT.

The chain uses TRBV18 and TRBJ2-1; no clear D. V lost 3 bases, J lost 4 bases, and 13 bases lay in between. This CDR3 spans 15 amino acids. Germline V gene data show CDR1 as KGHSH and CDR2 as LQKENI. The CDR3 protein is CASSPVITTYNEQFF. Here the CDR3 DNA reads TGTGCCAGCTCACCTGTAATTACGACGTACAATGAGCAGTTCTTC.

This chain connects TRBV5-4 to TRBJ2-5; TRBD2 agrees at 9 bases. Per germline, CDR1 SGHNT and CDR2 YYREEE (reference sequence). J lost 0 bases, V lost 5 bases, and 2 bases had no gene match. The CDR3 extends over 14 amino acids. The CDR3 loop reads CASRASGNQETQYF. In DNA form, the CDR3 reads TGTGCCAGCAGGGCTAGCGGGAACCAAGAGACCCAGTACTTC.

This chain joins TRBV5-1 and TRBJ2-1; no clear D. V lost 7 bases to trimming and J lost 4 bases, with 15 bases between them. Germline CDR1 SGHRS, CDR2 YFSETQ. The CDR3 is made up of 14 amino acids. CDR3 bases: TGCGCCAGCGCTAGGACCGGTGATTACAATGAGCAGTTCTTC. The encoded protein is CASARTGDYNEQFF.

The chain couples TRBV21-1 to TRBJ1-1. TRBV21-1 is deemed a pseudogene. CDR3 length equals 14 residues. The CDR3, as DNA: TGTGCCAGCAGCAATATCTCGGGAGTCTTTGAAGCTTTCTTT. Residues: CASSNISGVFEAFF.

This chain uses TRBV11-3 with TRBJ2-7, with D unresolved. The CDR3 is 14 residues long. The germline V gene has CDR1 SGHNT and CDR2 YENEEA. V lost 5 bases and J 0 bases, leaving 11 bases between the germline ends. The chain's CDR3 is CASSPVGGSYEQYF. Here the CDR3 DNA reads TGTGCCAGCAGCCCCGTCGGCGGCTCCTACGAGCAGTACTTC.

The rearrangement links TRBV2 to TRBJ2-1, with TRBD2 matching over 9 bases. Germline CDR1 reads SNHLY; CDR2 reads FYNNEI. The CDR3 has 15 residues. J was trimmed by 4 bases and V by 5 bases; bases with no gene match: 6. This CDR3 reads CASSLLAGGYNEQFF. The CDR3 coding sequence is TGTGCCAGCAGTCTACTGGCGGGAGGGTACAATGAGCAGTTCTTC.

The rearrangement uses TRBV30 and TRBJ1-5; D uncertain. CDR3 length: 13 residues. V lost 0 bases, J lost 3 bases, and 6 bases lay in between. The V gene's germline CDR1 is GTSNPN and CDR2 SVGIG (reference sequence). The CDR3 DNA sequence: TGTGCCTGGAGTGTGCAGAACAATCAGCCCCAGCATTTT. This gives the protein CAWSVQNNQPQHF.

The V call is TRBV2, the J call TRBJ2-7, with 9 bases identical to TRBD1. The V segment lost 3 bases and the J segment 7 bases; nucleotides outside the gene matches: 7. Per germline, CDR1 SNHLY and CDR2 FYNNEI. CDR3 size: 14 residues. The CDR3 DNA is TGTGCCAGCAGTGACCGACAGGGGGGTCGGGAGCAGTACTTC. This translates into CASSDRQGGREQYF.

The chain links TRBV5-6 to TRBJ1-5; D remains ambiguous. The V end was cut by 0 bases, the J end by 1 base, with 8 bases between. CDR3 length: 15 amino acids. Germline CDR1 reads SGHDT; CDR2 reads YYEEEE. CDR3 DNA sequence: TGTGCCAGCAGCTTGGGCGGTAGGAGCAATCAGCCCCAGCATTTT. The encoded protein is CASSLGGRSNQPQHF.

The rearrangement uses TRBV7-2 and TRBJ2-7, with 9 bases that match TRBD2. Unmatched junction bases numbered 5, after V lost 2 bases and J lost 6 bases. Germline assignment: CDR1 SGHTA and CDR2 FQGNSA. There are 14 residues in the CDR3. The CDR3 is CASSLYWTSVEQYF. The CDR3 bases are TGTGCCAGCAGCTTATACTGGACTAGCGTCGAGCAGTACTTC.

The chain links TRBV7-9 to TRBJ1-1; no firm D call. CDR3 length: 12 residues. CDR1 and CDR2 from the germline V gene are SEHNR and FQNEAQ (reference sequence). Trimming took 5 bases from V and 8 from J, leaving 12 bases between them. CDR3 nucleotide sequence: TGTGCCAGCAGCCCCGGACGGGCAGAAGCTTTCTTT. Amino acids: CASSPGRAEAFF.